The sequence of this TCR beta chain was determined in a study of shared clonotypes between healthy human individuals. Germline-derived CDR1 and CDR2 are SQVTM and ANQGSEA. This CDR3 spans 14 amino acids. The V and J ends lost 2 bases and 5 bases, in that order; junction bases with no gene match: 7. This clone was counted a single time. The assay was immunoSEQ multiplex PCR, and TCRdb's table has in-frame clones only and misses some. This table holds roughly 2.5 million clones, about 92% found once. The TCR originated in a man aged 18 to 29 in good health. The sample taken for sequencing was naive CD4+ T cells sorted from blood. Described subset: CD45RA+ positively selected. V and J are TRBV29-1 and TRBJ2-3, with 7 bases matching TRBD1. The CDR3 sequence is CSVEKGAHGDTQYF. The CDR3, as DNA: TGCAGCGTTGAAAAGGGGGCGCATGGAGATACGCAGTATTTT.